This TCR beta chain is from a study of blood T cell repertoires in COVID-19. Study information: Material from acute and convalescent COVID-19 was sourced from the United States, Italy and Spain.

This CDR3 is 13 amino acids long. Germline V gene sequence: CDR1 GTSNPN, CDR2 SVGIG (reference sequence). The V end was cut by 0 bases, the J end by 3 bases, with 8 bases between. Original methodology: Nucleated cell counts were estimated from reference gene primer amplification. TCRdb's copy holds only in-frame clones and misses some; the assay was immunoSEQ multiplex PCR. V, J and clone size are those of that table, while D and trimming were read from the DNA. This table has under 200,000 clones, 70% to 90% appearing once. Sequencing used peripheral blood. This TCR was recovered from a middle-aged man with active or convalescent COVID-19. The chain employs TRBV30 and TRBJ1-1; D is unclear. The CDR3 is CAWSVRLDTEAFF. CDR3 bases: TGTGCCTGGAGTGTACGTTTAGACACTGAAGCTTTCTTT.